The entry below describes one T cell receptor (beta chain). The data originate from a study of blood T cell repertoires in COVID-19. Looking at the study overall: The United States, Italy and Spain supplied acute and convalescent COVID-19 samples.

In the original workflow: Reference gene primer amplification gave nucleated cell count estimates. The protocol was immunoSEQ multiplex PCR, while the TCRdb copy is restricted to in-frame clones and leaves out a portion. V and J calls plus clone size are reproduced from that table; the DNA served to infer D and trimming. The data show roughly 230,000 clones, 85% to 90% seen once. The study recruited people aged about 18 to 90 years across more than 20 US areas. Which cohort a participant joined came from the clinical history participants gave. The source of this sequence is a young woman with acute COVID-19. Sequencing was done on a sample of PBMCs or T cells enriched from blood (not recorded which).

CDR3 bases: TGTGCCAGCAGTTACTTTCCACAGGGGTTGAACACTGAAGCTTTCTTT. Protein sequence: CASSYFPQGLNTEAFF. The V gene is TRBV6-5, the J gene TRBJ1-1, with 7 bases matching TRBD1. Germline V gene sequence: CDR1 MNHEY, CDR2 SVGAGI. The CDR3 contains 16 residues. V was clipped by 1 base and J by 0 bases; unmatched bases: 5.